These T cell receptor beta chains were read from a single sample in a study of technical replicates of blood from several donors. Some clones are missing from TCRdb's copy, which holds only in-frame ones; the method was immunoSEQ multiplex PCR. This sample yields more than 65,000 clones, of which more than 80% are seen a single time; around 3.9% belongs to the top ten. The sample taken for sequencing was PBMCs. These receptors were obtained from a human donor in good health. Some clones in this sample may be carry-over from other donors' samples. Each CDR3 is given with its conserved first and last residue. D genes are given only for firm matches. A row's size may be missing; if present it is once, few, many or a size class.

J gene	CDR3 length	V gene	D gene	clone size	CDR3 DNA	CDR3 protein
TRBJ2-5	14	TRBV15	.	.	TGTGCCACCAGCAGAGATAGGGGCCCAGAGACCCAGTACTTC	CATSRDRGPETQYF
TRBJ2-1	15	TRBV9	TRBD1	.	TGTGCCAGCAGCGCTACAGGGGGATCAGTGAATGAGCAGTTCTTC	CASSATGGSVNEQFF
TRBJ2-3	13	TRBV29-1	.	few	TGCAGCGTTGTCGGCGGGAGCACAGATACGCAGTATTTT	CSVVGGSTDTQYF
TRBJ1-2	14	TRBV4-2	TRBD1	.	TGTGCCAGCAGCCCAGGACAGGGGCGTTATGGCTACACCTTC	CASSPGQGRYGYTF
TRBJ2-7	14	TRBV5-1	.	.	TGCGCCAGCAGCTTAAAACAGGAAAGGGGCGAGCAGTACTTC	CASSLKQERGEQYF
TRBJ2-2	14	TRBV11-1	.	once	TGTGCCAGCACTCAGGCCACGAACACCGGGGAGCTGTTTTTT	CASTQATNTGELFF
TRBJ2-5	16	TRBV28	TRBD2	few	TGTGCCAGCAGAGGAACTAGCGGGGGACTCCAAGAGACCCAGTACTTC	CASRGTSGGLQETQYF
TRBJ2-1	13	TRBV6-4	TRBD2	few	TGTGCCAGCAGTTCACGGGAGGACAATGAGCAGTTCTTC	CASSSREDNEQFF
TRBJ1-1	16	TRBV4-2	.	.	TGTGCCAGCAGCCAAGATGGGAGGGGAGGGGACACTGAAGCTTTCTTT	CASSQDGRGGDTEAFF
TRBJ2-7	13	TRBV7-9	.	once	TGTGCCAGCAGCCAATACAGAAACTACGAGCAGTACTTC	CASSQYRNYEQYF
TRBJ2-3	12	TRBV5-1	.	few	TGCGCCAGCAGTTCTAGCACAGATACGCAGTATTTT	CASSSSTDTQYF
TRBJ2-5	11	TRBV29-1	TRBD1	.	TGCAGCGGATGGAACAGGGGGACCCAGTACTTC	CSGWNRGTQYF
TRBJ1-5	14	TRBV27	TRBD1	.	TGTGCCAGCAGTTCACAGGGGGGCAATCAGCCCCAGCATTTT	CASSSQGGNQPQHF
TRBJ2-5	13	TRBV29-1	TRBD2	once	TGCAGCGTTGAATCTAGCGGGGGTGAGACCCAGTACTTC	CSVESSGGETQYF
TRBJ1-1	14	TRBV6-5	TRBD1	.	TGTGCCAGCAGTTACAGGGACAGGGCGCGTGAAGCTTTCTTT	CASSYRDRAREAFF
TRBJ1-1	14	TRBV6-1	.	.	TGTGCCAGCAGTGATGGGCCAGGGATCACTGAAGCTTTCTTT	CASSDGPGITEAFF
TRBJ1-4	15	TRBV7-8	.	.	TGTGCCAGCAGCTCATCGGGGGGGGTCGGAGAAAAACTGTTTTTT	CASSSSGGVGEKLFF
TRBJ1-5	15	TRBV19	TRBD1	.	TGTGCCAGTAGTATGATCAGGGGGCCCAATCAGCCCCAGCATTTT	CASSMIRGPNQPQHF
TRBJ2-1	14	TRBV9	TRBD2	.	TGTGCCAGCAGCGTAGGGACTAGCGGGATTGGGCAGTTCTTC	CASSVGTSGIGQFF
TRBJ1-5	13	TRBV30	.	.	TGTGCCTGGAGTACAGGACCTGATCAGCCCCAGCATTTT	CAWSTGPDQPQHF